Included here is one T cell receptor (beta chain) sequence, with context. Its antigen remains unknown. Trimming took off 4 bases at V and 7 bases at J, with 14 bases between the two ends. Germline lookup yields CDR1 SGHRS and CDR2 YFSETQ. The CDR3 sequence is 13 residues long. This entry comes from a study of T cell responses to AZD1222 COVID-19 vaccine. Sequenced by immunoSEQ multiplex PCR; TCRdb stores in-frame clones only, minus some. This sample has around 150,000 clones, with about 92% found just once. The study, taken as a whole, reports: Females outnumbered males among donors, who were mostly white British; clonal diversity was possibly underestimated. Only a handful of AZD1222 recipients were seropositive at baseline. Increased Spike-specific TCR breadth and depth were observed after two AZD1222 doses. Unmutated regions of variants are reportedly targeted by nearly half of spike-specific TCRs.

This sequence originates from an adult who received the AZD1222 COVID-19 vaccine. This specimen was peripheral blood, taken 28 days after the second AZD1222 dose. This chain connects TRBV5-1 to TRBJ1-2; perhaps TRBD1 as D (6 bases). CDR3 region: CASSPAGAGGYTF. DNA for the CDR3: TGCGCCAGCAGCCCGGCGGGGGCGGGTGGCTACACCTTC.